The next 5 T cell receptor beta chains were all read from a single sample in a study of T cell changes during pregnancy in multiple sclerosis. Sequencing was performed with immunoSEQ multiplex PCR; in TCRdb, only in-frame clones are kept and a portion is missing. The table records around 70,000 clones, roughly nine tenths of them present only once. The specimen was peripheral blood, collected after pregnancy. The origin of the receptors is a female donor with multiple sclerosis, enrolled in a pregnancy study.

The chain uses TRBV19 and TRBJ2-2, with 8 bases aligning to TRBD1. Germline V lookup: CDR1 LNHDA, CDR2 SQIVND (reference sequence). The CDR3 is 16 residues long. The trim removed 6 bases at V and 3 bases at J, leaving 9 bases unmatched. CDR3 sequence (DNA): TGTGCCAGTAGGGGGCAGGGGGCGCGGGACACCGGGGAGCTGTTTTTT. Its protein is CASRGQGARDTGELFF.

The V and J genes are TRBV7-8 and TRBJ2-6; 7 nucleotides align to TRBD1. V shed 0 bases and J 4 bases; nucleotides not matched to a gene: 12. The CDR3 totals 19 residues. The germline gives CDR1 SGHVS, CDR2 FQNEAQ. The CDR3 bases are TGTGCCAGCAGCTTAGCGGGGGACAGCCCCGCGGGCGGGGCCAACGTCCTGACTTTC. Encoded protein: CASSLAGDSPAGGANVLTF.

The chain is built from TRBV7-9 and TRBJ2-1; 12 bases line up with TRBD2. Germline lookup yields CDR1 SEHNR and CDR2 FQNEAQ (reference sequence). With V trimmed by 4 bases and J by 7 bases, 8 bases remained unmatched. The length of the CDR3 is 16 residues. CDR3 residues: CASSSWTSGELNEQFF. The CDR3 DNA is TGTGCCAGCAGCTCATGGACTAGCGGGGAGTTGAATGAGCAGTTCTTC. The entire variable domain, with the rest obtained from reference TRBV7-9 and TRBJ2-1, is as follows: DTGVSQNPRHKITKRGQNVTFRCDPISEHNRLYWYRQTLGQGPEFLTYFQNEAQLEKSRLLSDRFSAERPKGSFSTLEIQRTEQGDSAMYLCASSSWTSGELNEQFFGPGTRLTVL.

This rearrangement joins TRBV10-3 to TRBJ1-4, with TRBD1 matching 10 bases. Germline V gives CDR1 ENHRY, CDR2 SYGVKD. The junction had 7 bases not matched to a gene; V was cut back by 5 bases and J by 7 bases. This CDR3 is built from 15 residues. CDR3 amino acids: CAISSDRGLGEKLFF. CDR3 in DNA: TGTGCCATCAGTTCAGACAGGGGGCTTGGTGAAAAACTGTTTTTT.

For the CDR3, the DNA is TGTGCCAGCAGCCAAGTTTCGCTAGCGGGAGCCCATGAGCAGTTCTTC. This codes for CASSQVSLAGAHEQFF. This rearrangement joins TRBV14 to TRBJ2-1; TRBD2 agrees at 10 bases. The CDR3 contains 16 residues. Trimming removed 1 base from V and 8 bases from J; junction bases left unmatched: 8. Germline V gene lookup returns CDR1 SGHDN and CDR2 FVKESK.